This is a list of T cell receptor beta chains from one sample in a study of radiotherapy plus CTLA-4 blockade in lung cancer. TCRdb's table, derived via immunoSEQ multiplex PCR, lists solely in-frame clones and lacks some. The data show fewer than 85,000 clones, approximately 86% seen once. The sequenced sample was peripheral blood, obtained from a patient treated with radiotherapy plus ipilimumab. The source is a human donor with non-small cell lung cancer who had stable disease on radiotherapy plus ipilimumab. Each CDR3 is given without its conserved first and last residue. Fields, in order: V gene, J gene, clone size, CDR3 protein. Rows give clone size only sometimes, using once, few, many, or a class for an expanded clone.

TRBV4-2,TRBJ2-5,.,ASSQETSWQETQY
TRBV14,TRBJ2-7,.,ASSHYWGDEQY
TRBV21-1,TRBJ2-7,.,ASSKARDRPHEQY
TRBV6-4,TRBJ2-5,.,ASSPDRAGGWETQY
TRBV7-9,TRBJ2-1,few,ASSPRPGASYNEQF
TRBV9,TRBJ1-1,.,ASSVATGNTEAF
TRBV5-1,TRBJ1-4,.,ASSPDPTNEKLF
TRBV29-1,TRBJ1-4,.,SAATGRNEKLF
TRBV28,TRBJ1-2,.,ASRRQGPGGYT
TRBV27,TRBJ2-7,.,ASSLSFASGVPYEQY